The 18 T cell receptor beta chains below were found in one sample sequenced in a study of OX40 agonist ivuxolimab in advanced cancers. Repertoires were generated with immunoSEQ multiplex PCR, while TCRdb's copy carries only in-frame clones and drops some. The sample includes 46,000 or so clones, more than 75% of them seen just once. The sequenced sample was CD4+ or CD8+ T cells sorted from blood, obtained in a trial of the OX40 agonist ivuxolimab. Receptors were obtained from an adult with an advanced solid tumor such as melanoma, head and neck, liver or kidney cancer.

This clone was detected only a few times. This chain joins TRBV11-2 and TRBJ1-2; 7 nucleotides agree with TRBD1. V lost 10 bases and J lost 8; bases outside the gene matches: 7. The CDR3 loop spans 11 amino acids. Germline CDR1 and CDR2: SGHAT and FQNNGV. The CDR3 region has the DNA TGTGCCACCAGGGGGGGGACCGGCTACACCTTC. It codes for CATRGGTGYTF. Combining the CDR3 with reference TRBV11-2 and TRBJ1-2 gives the whole variable domain EAGVAQSPRYKIIEKRQSVAFWCNPISGHATLYWYQQILGQGPKLLIQFQNNGVVDDSQLPKDRFSAERLKGVDSTLKIQPAKLEDSAVYLCATRGGTGYTFGSGTRLTVV.

On this clone: At the DNA level, this CDR3 is encoded by other sequences in the same sample as well. This sequence joins TRBV5-4 and TRBJ2-1, with D unresolved. Trimming removed 2 bases at V and 5 bases at J, with 5 bases between. Per the germline V gene, CDR1 is SGHNT and CDR2 is YYREEE (reference sequence). CDR3 size: 12 residues. The CDR3 region is CASSFHNNEQFF. CDR3 nucleotide sequence: TGTGCCAGCAGCTTCCATAACAATGAGCAGTTCTTC.

The chain is built from TRBV9 and TRBJ1-1, with a possible D match to TRBD1 (5 bases). The CDR3 length is 13 residues. Germline V gene sequence: CDR1 SGDLS, CDR2 YYNGEE. Trimming took off 4 bases at V and 2 bases at J, with 9 bases between the two ends. Here the CDR3 reads CASSKTGNTEAFF. The CDR3 DNA reads as TGTGCCAGCAGCAAAACAGGAAACACTGAAGCTTTCTTT.

This sequence joins TRBV7-9 and TRBJ1-5; D is unclear. Trimming shortened V by 1 base and J by 5 bases, and 15 bases separated the two germline ends. The germline V gene encodes CDR1 SEHNR and CDR2 FQNEAQ (reference sequence). There are 16 residues in the CDR3. The DNA for the CDR3 is TGTGCCAGCAGCTTAGAGGTCTCGGGAGGAGATCAGCCCCAGCATTTT. Its translation: CASSLEVSGGDQPQHF.

This clone showed up just a few times. The rearrangement links TRBV6-1 to TRBJ2-7; 10 nucleotides match TRBD2. The CDR3 covers 16 residues. The germline V gene has CDR1 MNHNS and CDR2 SASEGT. J gave up 0 bases and V 1 base, and 3 bases lay outside the gene matches. Written as DNA, the CDR3 is TGTGCCAGCAGTGAAGATAGCGGGGGGTCCTCCTACGAGCAGTACTTC. Protein product: CASSEDSGGSSYEQYF.

The chain recombines TRBV28 with TRBJ1-4, with unresolved D. Per the germline V gene, CDR1 is MDHEN and CDR2 is SYDVKM. This CDR3 contains 15 residues. The germline V and J ends were trimmed by 7 bases and 3 bases, with 15 bases remaining between them. CDR3 bases: TGTGCCAGCAAACTCCAAGGGCTAGCTAATGAAAAACTGTTTTTT. It is translated as CASKLQGLANEKLFF.

This chain connects TRBV11-2 to TRBJ2-1, with 9 positions matching TRBD2. V shed 5 bases and J 10 bases; nucleotides not matched to a gene: 12. Germline CDR1 is SGHAT and CDR2 is FQNNGV. The CDR3 is made up of 15 amino acids. DNA of the CDR3: TGTGCCAGCAGCCCCGTAGCGGGAGCGTCCGGGGAGCAGTTCTTC. Amino acids: CASSPVAGASGEQFF.

V gene TRBV6-1 combines with J gene TRBJ1-5; D may be TRBD1 (5 bases). V was cut by 5 bases and J by 0 bases, with 11 bases left in between. The CDR3 totals 15 residues. CDR1 MNHNS and CDR2 SASEGT come from the germline V gene. In DNA, the CDR3 is TGTGCCAGCAGTCTGGGACTCCTTAGCAATCAGCCCCAGCATTTT. Translated, it gives CASSLGLLSNQPQHF.

This chain joins TRBV4-1 and TRBJ1-2; D gene unclear. The CDR3 has 12 residues. CDR1 is MGHRA, CDR2 YSYEKL, per germline. Trimming removed 1 base from V and 6 bases from J, with 6 bases in between. The CDR3 here is CASSQVGDGYTF. The CDR3, as DNA: TGCGCCAGCAGCCAAGTTGGGGATGGCTACACCTTC.

This chain uses TRBV5-6 with TRBJ1-2; no firm D call. V was clipped by 0 bases and J by 4 bases, with 10 bases between them. This CDR3 contains 14 residues. The germline V gene encodes CDR1 SGHDT and CDR2 YYEEEE. DNA of the CDR3: TGTGCCAGCAGCTTGGCGGAGAACCGCTATGGCTACACCTTC. It codes for CASSLAENRYGYTF. Full variable domain (rest looked up from reference TRBV5-6 and TRBJ1-2): DAGVTQSPTHLIKTRGQQVTLRCSPKSGHDTVSWYQQALGQGPQFIFQYYEEEERQRGNFPDRFSGHQFPNYSSELNVNALLLGDSALYLCASSLAENRYGYTFGSGTRLTVV.

V and J are TRBV5-6 and TRBJ2-3, with D possibly TRBD2 on 6 matching bases. CDR3 length: 14 amino acids. CDR1 is SGHDT, CDR2 YYEEEE, per germline. The V end lost 5 bases, the J end lost 5 bases, and 15 bases lay between the germline ends. Written as DNA, the CDR3 is TGTGCCAGCAGGTCGGGGCGGACTAAAGATACGCAGTATTTT. Its translation is CASRSGRTKDTQYF.

The J gene is TRBJ1-1, the V gene TRBV19; D call uncertain. CDR3 length equals 12 residues. CDR1 is LNHDA, CDR2 SQIVND, per germline (reference sequence). V dropped 3 bases and J dropped 3 bases, with 5 bases sitting between them. DNA of the CDR3: TGTGCCAGTAGTATTGGACACACTGAAGCTTTCTTT. Its protein product is CASSIGHTEAFF.

The chain has TRBV27 and TRBJ1-1; a possible D gene is TRBD1 (6 bases). Trimming cost V 5 bases and J 4 bases, with 14 bases left between them. The CDR3 sequence is 14 residues long. The germline CDR1 and CDR2 sequences are MNHEY and SMNVEV (reference sequence). As DNA, the CDR3 is TGTGCCAGCAGTGTACAGGGATACCGCACTGAAGCTTTCTTT. It encodes CASSVQGYRTEAFF.

The chain uses TRBV6-5 and TRBJ1-1, with D maybe TRBD1 (6 bases). The CDR3 is 14 residues long. V gave up 4 bases and J gave up 1 base, with 10 bases separating them. Germline V CDR1 and CDR2: MNHEY, SVGAGI. In nucleotides, the CDR3 is TGTGCCAGCAGTTGGACAGAGAAGAACACTGAAGCTTTCTTT. As protein: CASSWTEKNTEAFF.

CDR3 sequence: CATSRDRGTGGSRANVLTF. The CDR3 DNA reads TGTGCCACCAGCAGAGATAGAGGGACAGGGGGAAGTAGGGCCAACGTCCTGACTTTC. The chain has TRBV15 and TRBJ2-6; TRBD1 aligns across 11 bases. V was clipped by 0 bases and J by 5 bases; unmatched bases: 9. This CDR3 has 19 residues. Germline V CDR1 and CDR2: LNHNV, YYDKDF (reference sequence).

The CDR3 DNA reads as TGTGCCAGCGCCCTAAAGCACGGCTACACCTTC. It codes for CASALKHGYTF. This chain joins TRBV6-5 and TRBJ1-2; no definite D call. Germline V CDR1 and CDR2: MNHEY, SVGAGI. The V gene lost 8 bases and the J gene lost 8 bases, with 12 bases spanning the gap. The CDR3 has 11 residues.

This chain uses TRBV7-2 with TRBJ2-7; D gene ambiguous. This CDR3 contains 15 residues. From germline, CDR1 is SGHTA and CDR2 FQGNSA. Trimming left V 5 bases short and J 3 bases short, with 17 bases between. CDR3 sequence: CASSVPLVGFYEQYF. The DNA of the CDR3 is TGTGCCAGCAGCGTGCCTCTAGTTGGGTTCTACGAGCAGTACTTC.

The chain uses TRBV20-1 and TRBJ2-7; no clear D. Trimming removed 3 bases from V and 3 bases from J, with 6 bases in between. The germline CDR1 and CDR2 sequences are DFQATT and SNEGSKA (reference sequence). The CDR3 contains 11 residues. Here the CDR3 DNA reads TGCAGTGCTAGTTCCGGCTACGAGCAGTACTTC. Its protein product is CSASSGYEQYF.